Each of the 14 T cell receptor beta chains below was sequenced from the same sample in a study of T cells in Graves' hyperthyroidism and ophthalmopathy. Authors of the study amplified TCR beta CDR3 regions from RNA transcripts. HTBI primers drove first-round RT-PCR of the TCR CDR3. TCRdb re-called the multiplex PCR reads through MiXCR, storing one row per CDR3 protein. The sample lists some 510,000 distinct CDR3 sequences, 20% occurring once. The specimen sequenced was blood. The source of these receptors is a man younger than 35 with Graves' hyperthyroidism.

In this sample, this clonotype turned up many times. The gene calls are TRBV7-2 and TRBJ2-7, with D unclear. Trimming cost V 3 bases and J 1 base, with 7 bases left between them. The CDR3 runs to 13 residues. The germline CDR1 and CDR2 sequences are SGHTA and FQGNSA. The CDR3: CASSFVQSYEQYF. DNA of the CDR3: TGTGCCAGCAGCTTTGTCCAGTCCTACGAGCAGTACTTC. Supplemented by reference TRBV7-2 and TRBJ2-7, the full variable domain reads GAGVSQSPSNKVTEKGKDVELRCDPISGHTALYWYRQSLGQGLEFLIYFQGNSAPDKSGLPSDRFSAERTGGSVSTLTIQRTQQEDSAVYLCASSFVQSYEQYFGPGTRLTVT.

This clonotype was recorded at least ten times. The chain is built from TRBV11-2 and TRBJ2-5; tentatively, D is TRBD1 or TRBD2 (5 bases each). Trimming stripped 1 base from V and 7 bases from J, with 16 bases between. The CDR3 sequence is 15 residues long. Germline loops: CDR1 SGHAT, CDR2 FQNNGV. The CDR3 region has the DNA TGTGCCAGCAGCTTAGGCCTTCCAAGTGGGGGGACCCAGTACTTC. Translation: CASSLGLPSGGTQYF.

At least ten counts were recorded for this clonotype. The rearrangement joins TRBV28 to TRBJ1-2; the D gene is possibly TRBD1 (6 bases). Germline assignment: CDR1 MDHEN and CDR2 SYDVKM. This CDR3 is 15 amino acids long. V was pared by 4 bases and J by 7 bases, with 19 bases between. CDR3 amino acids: CASSSPFGGAFGYTF. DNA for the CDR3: TGTGCCAGCAGTTCCCCGTTTGGGGGGGCGTTTGGCTACACCTTC.

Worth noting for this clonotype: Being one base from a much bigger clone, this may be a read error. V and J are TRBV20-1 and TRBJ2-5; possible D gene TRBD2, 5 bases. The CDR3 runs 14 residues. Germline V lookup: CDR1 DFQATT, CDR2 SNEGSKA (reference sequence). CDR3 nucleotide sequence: TGCAGTGCTAACACCCCGGGGATCCAAGAGACCCAGTGCTTC. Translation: CSANTPGIQETQCF.

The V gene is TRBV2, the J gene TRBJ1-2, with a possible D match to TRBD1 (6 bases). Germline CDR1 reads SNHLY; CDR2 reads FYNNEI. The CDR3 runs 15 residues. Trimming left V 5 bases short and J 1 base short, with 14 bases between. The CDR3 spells CASSLRRGINYGYTF. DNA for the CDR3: TGTGCCAGCAGTCTGAGAAGGGGGATTAACTATGGCTACACCTTC.

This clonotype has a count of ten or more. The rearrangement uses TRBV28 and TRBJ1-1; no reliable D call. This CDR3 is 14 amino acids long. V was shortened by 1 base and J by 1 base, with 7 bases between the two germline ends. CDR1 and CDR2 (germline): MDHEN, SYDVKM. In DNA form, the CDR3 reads TGTGCCAGCAGTTTATTAGCACAGAACACTGAAGCTTTCTTT. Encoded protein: CASSLLAQNTEAFF.

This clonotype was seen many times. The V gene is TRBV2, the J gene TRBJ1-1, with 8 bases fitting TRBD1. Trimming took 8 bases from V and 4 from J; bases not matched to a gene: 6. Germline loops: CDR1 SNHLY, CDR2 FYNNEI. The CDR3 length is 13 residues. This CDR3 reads CASGRQGSTEAFF. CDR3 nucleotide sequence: TGTGCCAGCGGAAGACAGGGGAGCACTGAAGCTTTCTTT.

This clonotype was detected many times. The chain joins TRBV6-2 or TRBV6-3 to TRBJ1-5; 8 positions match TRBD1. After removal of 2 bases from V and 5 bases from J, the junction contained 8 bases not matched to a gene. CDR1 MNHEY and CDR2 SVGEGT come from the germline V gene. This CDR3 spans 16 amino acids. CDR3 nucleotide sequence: TGTGCCAGCAGTTACCCAGGACAGGGTTTGCATCAGCCCCAGCATTTT. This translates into CASSYPGQGLHQPQHF.

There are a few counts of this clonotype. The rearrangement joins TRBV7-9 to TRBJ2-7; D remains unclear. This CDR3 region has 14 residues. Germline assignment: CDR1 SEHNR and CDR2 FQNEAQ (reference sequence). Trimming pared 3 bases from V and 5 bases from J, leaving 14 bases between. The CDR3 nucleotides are TGTGCCAGCAGCTTCCCGGACCATTTACACGAGCAGTACTTC. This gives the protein CASSFPDHLHEQYF. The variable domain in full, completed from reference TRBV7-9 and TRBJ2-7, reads DTGVSQNPRHKITKRGQNVTFRCDPISEHNRLYWYRQTLGQGPEFLTYFQNEAQLEKSRLLSDRFSAERPKGSFSTLEIQRTEQGDSAMYLCASSFPDHLHEQYFGPGTRLTVT.

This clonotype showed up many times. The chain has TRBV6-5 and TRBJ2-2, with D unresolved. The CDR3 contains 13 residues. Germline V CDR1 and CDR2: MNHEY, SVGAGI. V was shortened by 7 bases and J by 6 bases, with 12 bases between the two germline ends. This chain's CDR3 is CASTPFPAGELFF. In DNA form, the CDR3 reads TGTGCCAGCACTCCTTTCCCGGCCGGGGAGCTGTTTTTT.

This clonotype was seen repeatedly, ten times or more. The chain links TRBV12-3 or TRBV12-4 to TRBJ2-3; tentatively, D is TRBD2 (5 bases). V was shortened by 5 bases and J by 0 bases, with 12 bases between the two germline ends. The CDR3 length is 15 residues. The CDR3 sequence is CASSPERTSTDTQYF. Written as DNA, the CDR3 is TGTGCCAGCAGTCCTGAGCGGACTAGCACAGATACGCAGTATTTT.

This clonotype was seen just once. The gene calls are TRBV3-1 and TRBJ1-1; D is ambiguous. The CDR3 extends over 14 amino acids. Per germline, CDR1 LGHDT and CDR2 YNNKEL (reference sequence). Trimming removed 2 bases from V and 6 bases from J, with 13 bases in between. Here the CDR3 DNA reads TGTGCCAGCAGCCAACCCGAAATAAGCCCTGAAGCTTTCTTT. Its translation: CASSQPEISPEAFF.

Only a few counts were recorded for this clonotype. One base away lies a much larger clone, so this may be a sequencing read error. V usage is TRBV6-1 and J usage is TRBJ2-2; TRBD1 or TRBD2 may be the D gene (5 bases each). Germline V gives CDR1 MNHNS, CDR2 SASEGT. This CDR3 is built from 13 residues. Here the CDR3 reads CATSQGNTGELCF. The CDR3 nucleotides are TGTGCCACCTCCCAGGGCAACACCGGGGAGCTGTGTTTT.

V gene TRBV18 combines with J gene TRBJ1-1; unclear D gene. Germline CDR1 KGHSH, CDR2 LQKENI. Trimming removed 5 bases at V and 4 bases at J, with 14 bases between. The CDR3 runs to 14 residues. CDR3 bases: TGTGCCAGCTCAAGAGGGCCCTATAGCACTGAAGCTTTCTTT. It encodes CASSRGPYSTEAFF.